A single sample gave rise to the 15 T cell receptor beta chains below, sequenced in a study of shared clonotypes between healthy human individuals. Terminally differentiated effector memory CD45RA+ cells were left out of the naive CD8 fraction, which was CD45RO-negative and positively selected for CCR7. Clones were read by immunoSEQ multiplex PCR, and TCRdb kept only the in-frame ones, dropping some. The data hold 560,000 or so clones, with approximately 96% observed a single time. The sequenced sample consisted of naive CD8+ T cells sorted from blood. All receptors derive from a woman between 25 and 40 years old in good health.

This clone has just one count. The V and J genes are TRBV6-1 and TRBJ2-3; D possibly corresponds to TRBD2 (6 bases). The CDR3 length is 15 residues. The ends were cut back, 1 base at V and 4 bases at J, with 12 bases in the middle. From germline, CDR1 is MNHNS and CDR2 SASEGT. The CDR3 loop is CASSEGIRGSDTQYF. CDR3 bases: TGTGCCAGCAGTGAAGGAATCCGGGGGTCAGATACGCAGTATTTT.

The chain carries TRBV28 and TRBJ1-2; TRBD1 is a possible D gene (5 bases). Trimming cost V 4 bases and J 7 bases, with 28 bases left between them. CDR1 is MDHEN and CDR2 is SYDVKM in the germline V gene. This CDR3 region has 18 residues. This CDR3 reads CASSSDSVLDKGFSGYTF. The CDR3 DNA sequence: TGTGCCAGCAGTTCTGATTCGGTGTTGGACAAGGGTTTTTCTGGCTACACCTTC.

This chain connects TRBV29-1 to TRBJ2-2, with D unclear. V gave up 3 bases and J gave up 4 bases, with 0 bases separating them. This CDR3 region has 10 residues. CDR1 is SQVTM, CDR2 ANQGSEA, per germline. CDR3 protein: CSVDTGELFF. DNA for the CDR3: TGCAGCGTTGACACCGGGGAGCTGTTTTTT.

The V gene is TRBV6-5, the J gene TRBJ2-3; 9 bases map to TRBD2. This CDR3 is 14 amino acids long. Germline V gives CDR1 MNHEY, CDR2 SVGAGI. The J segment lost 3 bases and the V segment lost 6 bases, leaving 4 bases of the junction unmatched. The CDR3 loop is CASRFLAGTDTQYF. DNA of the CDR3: TGTGCCAGCAGGTTTCTAGCGGGAACAGATACGCAGTATTTT.

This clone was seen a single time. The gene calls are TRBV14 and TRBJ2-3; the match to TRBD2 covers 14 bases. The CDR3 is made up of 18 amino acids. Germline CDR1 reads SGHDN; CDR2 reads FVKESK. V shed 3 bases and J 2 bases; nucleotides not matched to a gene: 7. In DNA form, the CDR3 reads TGTGCCAGCAGCCACGGAGGGACTAGCGGGAGTAACACAGATACGCAGTATTTT. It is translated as CASSHGGTSGSNTDTQYF.

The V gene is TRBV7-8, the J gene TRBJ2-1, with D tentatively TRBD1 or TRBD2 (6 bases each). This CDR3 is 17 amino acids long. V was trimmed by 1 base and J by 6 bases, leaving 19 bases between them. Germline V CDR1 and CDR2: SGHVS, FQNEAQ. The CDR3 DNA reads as TGTGCCAGCAGCTTAGGGACAGAGGGACTGAAGGGCAATGAGCAGTTCTTC. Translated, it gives CASSLGTEGLKGNEQFF.

This CDR3 reads CASSGKTSGRTYEQYF. In DNA form, the CDR3 reads TGCGCCAGCAGCGGAAAAACTAGCGGGAGAACCTACGAGCAGTACTTC. V gene TRBV5-1 combines with J gene TRBJ2-7, with 11 bases that match TRBD2. The J segment lost 2 bases and the V segment lost 4 bases, leaving 8 bases of the junction unmatched. Germline V gene lookup returns CDR1 SGHRS and CDR2 YFSETQ. This CDR3 contains 16 residues.

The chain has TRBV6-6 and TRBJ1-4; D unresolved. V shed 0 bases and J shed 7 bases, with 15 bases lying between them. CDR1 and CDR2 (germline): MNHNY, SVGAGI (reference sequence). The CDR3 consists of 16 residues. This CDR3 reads CASSYSVSRSPEKLFF. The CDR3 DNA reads TGTGCCAGCAGTTACTCCGTGTCCCGGTCCCCTGAAAAACTGTTTTTT.

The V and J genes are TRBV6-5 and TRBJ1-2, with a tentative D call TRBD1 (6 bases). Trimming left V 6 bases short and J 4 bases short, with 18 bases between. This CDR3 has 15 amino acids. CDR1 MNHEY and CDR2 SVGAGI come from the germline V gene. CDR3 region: CASRTIGGAGYGYTF. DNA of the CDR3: TGTGCCAGCAGAACTATAGGGGGAGCCGGCTATGGCTACACCTTC.

The CDR3 DNA reads as TGTGCCAGCAGCTTAACCACACGGGGGGAGCTGTTTTTT. Protein product: CASSLTTRGELFF. The genes are TRBV7-6 and TRBJ2-2; D is ambiguous. CDR1 is SGHVS, CDR2 FNYEAQ, per germline. Between the trimmed V and J ends, which lost 2 bases and 8 bases, there was a span of 9 bases. CDR3 length: 13 residues.

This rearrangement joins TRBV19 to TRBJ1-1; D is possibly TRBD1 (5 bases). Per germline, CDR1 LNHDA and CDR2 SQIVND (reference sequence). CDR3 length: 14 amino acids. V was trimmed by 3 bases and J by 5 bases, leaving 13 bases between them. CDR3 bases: TGTGCCAGTAGTATGACCGAGGGGCGGACTGAAGCTTTCTTT. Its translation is CASSMTEGRTEAFF. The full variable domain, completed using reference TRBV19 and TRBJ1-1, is DGGITQSPKYLFRKEGQNVTLSCEQNLNHDAMYWYRQDPGQGLRLIYYSQIVNDFQKGDIAEGYSVSREKKESFPLTVTSAQKNPTAFYLCASSMTEGRTEAFFGQGTRLTVV.

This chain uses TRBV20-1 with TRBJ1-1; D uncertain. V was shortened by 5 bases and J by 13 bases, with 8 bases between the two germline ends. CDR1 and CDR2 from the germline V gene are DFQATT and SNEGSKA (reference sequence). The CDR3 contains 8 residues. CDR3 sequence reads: CSAPNSFF. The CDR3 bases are TGCAGTGCTCCTAACAGTTTCTTT.

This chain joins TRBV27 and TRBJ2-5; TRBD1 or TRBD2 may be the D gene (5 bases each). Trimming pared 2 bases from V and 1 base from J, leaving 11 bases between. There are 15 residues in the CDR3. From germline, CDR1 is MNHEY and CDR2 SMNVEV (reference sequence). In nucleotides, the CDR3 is TGTGCCAGCAGTTTAATGGGGGACGTCCAAGAGACCCAGTACTTC. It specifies CASSLMGDVQETQYF.

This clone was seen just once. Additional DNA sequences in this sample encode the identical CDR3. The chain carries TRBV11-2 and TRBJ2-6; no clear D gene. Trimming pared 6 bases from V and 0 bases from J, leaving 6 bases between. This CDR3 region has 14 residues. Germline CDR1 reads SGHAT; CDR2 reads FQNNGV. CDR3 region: CASSPDSGANVLTF. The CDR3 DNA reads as TGTGCCAGCAGTCCTGACTCTGGGGCCAACGTCCTGACTTTC.

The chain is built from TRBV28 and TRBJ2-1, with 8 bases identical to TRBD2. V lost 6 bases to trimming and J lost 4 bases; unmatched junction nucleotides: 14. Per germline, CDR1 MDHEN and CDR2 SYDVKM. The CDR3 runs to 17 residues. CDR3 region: CASRVPLPRGRYNEQFF. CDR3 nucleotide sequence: TGTGCCAGCAGAGTTCCCCTTCCCCGCGGGAGGTACAATGAGCAGTTCTTC.